A single sample gave rise to the 20 T cell receptor beta chains below, sequenced in a study of T cell responses to AZD1222 COVID-19 vaccine. Only in-frame clones appear in the TCRdb table, and some are missing; sequencing was by immunoSEQ multiplex PCR. The sample lists approximately 77,000 clones; around 85% were seen once. Sequencing was performed on peripheral blood, taken 28 days after the second AZD1222 dose. Source of these receptors: an adult who received the AZD1222 COVID-19 vaccine.

The genes are TRBV27 and TRBJ1-5; D is ambiguous. From germline, CDR1 is MNHEY and CDR2 SMNVEV (reference sequence). This CDR3 has 12 amino acids. Trimming shortened V by 9 bases and J by 9 bases, and 15 bases separated the two germline ends. The CDR3 sequence: CASGILSGPQHF. The CDR3 nucleotides are TGTGCCAGTGGGATTTTATCAGGGCCCCAGCATTTT.

This chain connects TRBV27 to TRBJ2-1; D is unresolved. Germline V gene lookup returns CDR1 MNHEY and CDR2 SMNVEV (reference sequence). Trimming took off 5 bases at V and 6 bases at J, with 17 bases between the two ends. The CDR3 spans 15 residues. The CDR3: CASSPRFPGGNEQFF. In DNA, the CDR3 is TGTGCCAGCAGTCCGCGGTTCCCCGGTGGCAATGAGCAGTTCTTC.

The chain links TRBV7-9 to TRBJ2-6; D unclear. V was cut by 9 bases and J by 1 base, with 4 bases left in between. The length of the CDR3 is 12 residues. In germline, CDR1 is SEHNR, CDR2 FQNEAQ (reference sequence). The CDR3 loop reads CASTSGANVLTF. The CDR3 region has the DNA TGTGCCAGTACTTCTGGGGCCAACGTCCTGACTTTC.

This chain connects TRBV4-3 to TRBJ2-2, with TRBD1 as a possible D gene (5 bases). In germline, CDR1 is LGHNA, CDR2 YSLEER. V lost 1 base and J lost 1, with 13 bases in between. This CDR3 is 17 amino acids long. CDR3 amino acids: CASSQGSSQGNTGELFF. The DNA of the CDR3 is TGCGCCAGCAGCCAAGGGAGTTCTCAGGGGAACACCGGGGAGCTGTTTTTT.

This clone was observed once. The rearrangement uses TRBV11-1 and TRBJ2-7; no definite D call. Germline lookup yields CDR1 SGHAT and CDR2 FQDESV (reference sequence). V was pared by 1 base and J by 7 bases, with 11 bases between. The CDR3 contains 13 residues. The CDR3 loop is CASSLVQGWEQYF. The DNA of the CDR3 is TGTGCCAGCAGCTTAGTACAAGGATGGGAGCAGTACTTC.

The chain joins TRBV5-1 to TRBJ2-1; D is perhaps TRBD1 or TRBD2 (5 bases each). Per the germline V gene, CDR1 is SGHRS and CDR2 is YFSETQ. Trimming stripped 1 base from V and 2 bases from J, with 13 bases between. This CDR3 spans 16 amino acids. The CDR3 is CASSLSAGSPYNEQFF. CDR3 DNA sequence: TGCGCCAGCAGCTTGTCGGCAGGGAGCCCCTACAATGAGCAGTTCTTC.

The J gene is TRBJ1-1, the V gene TRBV3-1 (or the pseudogene TRBV3-2); 8 nucleotides agree with TRBD1. V was pared by 2 bases and J by 0 bases, with 11 bases of the junction left unmatched. Germline loops: CDR1 LGHDT, CDR2 YNNKEL (reference sequence). The CDR3 sequence is 18 residues long. The CDR3: CASSQIKGQGGLNTEAFF. The CDR3, as DNA: TGTGCCAGCAGCCAAATCAAAGGACAGGGTGGTCTGAACACTGAAGCTTTCTTT.

V usage is TRBV6-1 and J usage is TRBJ2-5, with 8 bases lining up with TRBD2. Germline V CDR1 and CDR2: MNHNS, SASEGT. Trimming cost V 2 bases and J 5 bases; bases outside gene matches: 10. The length of the CDR3 is 16 residues. CDR3 amino acids: CASSESALAGGETQYF. DNA for the CDR3: TGTGCCAGCAGTGAATCCGCATTGGCGGGGGGTGAGACCCAGTACTTC.

The chain is built from TRBV5-1 and TRBJ2-3; no definite D call. Germline CDR1 SGHRS, CDR2 YFSETQ. Trimming took 0 bases from V and 1 from J, leaving 12 bases between them. There are 16 residues in the CDR3. In DNA, the CDR3 is TGCGCCAGCAGCTTGGAGCACCGGGTGGGCACAGATACGCAGTATTTT. Its protein is CASSLEHRVGTDTQYF.

In DNA, the CDR3 is TGTGCCAGCAGTTTAGGTGGACAGGTGACGGCCCAGTACTTC. It codes for CASSLGGQVTAQYF. The chain is built from TRBV28 and TRBJ2-5; 7 nucleotides align to TRBD1. Per germline, CDR1 MDHEN and CDR2 SYDVKM. The CDR3 sequence is 14 residues long. V was pared by 2 bases and J by 9 bases, with 9 bases of the junction left unmatched.

This chain joins TRBV6-5 and TRBJ1-2; D is undetermined. The germline CDR1 and CDR2 sequences are MNHEY and SVGAGI. Trimming took off 3 bases at V and 2 bases at J, with 10 bases between the two ends. The CDR3 covers 14 residues. Here the CDR3 reads CASSYSSSNYGYTF. The CDR3, as DNA: TGTGCCAGCAGTTATAGTAGTTCCAACTATGGCTACACCTTC.

The genes are TRBV19 and TRBJ2-7; TRBD1 matches at 9 bases. CDR3 length: 13 amino acids. Germline trimming cut 9 bases from V and 6 bases from J; bases unmatched to any gene: 9. Per germline, CDR1 LNHDA and CDR2 SQIVND (reference sequence). CDR3: CASAGTGWGEQYF. The CDR3 DNA is TGTGCCAGCGCCGGGACAGGGTGGGGCGAGCAGTACTTC. Using reference TRBV19 and TRBJ2-7 for the parts outside the CDR3, the full variable domain is DGGITQSPKYLFRKEGQNVTLSCEQNLNHDAMYWYRQDPGQGLRLIYYSQIVNDFQKGDIAEGYSVSREKKESFPLTVTSAQKNPTAFYLCASAGTGWGEQYFGPGTRLTVT.

The gene calls are TRBV19 and TRBJ1-1; D is possibly TRBD1 (6 bases). CDR3 length equals 17 residues. Trimming left V 3 bases short and J 1 base short, with 18 bases between. CDR1 and CDR2 from the germline V gene are LNHDA and SQIVND (reference sequence). The CDR3: CASSIIGRQAQNTEAFF. Here the CDR3 DNA reads TGTGCCAGTAGTATCATCGGGCGACAGGCCCAGAACACTGAAGCTTTCTTT.

The chain links TRBV28 to TRBJ2-1; D gene ambiguous. This CDR3 region has 11 residues. Germline assignment: CDR1 MDHEN and CDR2 SYDVKM. V was shortened by 2 bases and J by 5 bases, with 1 base between the two germline ends. The CDR3 loop reads CASSLNNEQFF. The CDR3 bases are TGTGCCAGCAGTTTAAACAATGAGCAGTTCTTC.

This rearrangement joins TRBV3-1 (or the pseudogene TRBV3-2) to TRBJ2-1; D not certain. The CDR3 sequence is 14 residues long. Germline CDR1 reads LGHDT; CDR2 reads YNNKEL (reference sequence). The V end was cut by 0 bases, the J end by 2 bases, with 5 bases between. The CDR3 DNA reads TGTGCCAGCAGCCAAGATGATGCCTACAATGAGCAGTTCTTC. As protein: CASSQDDAYNEQFF.

This chain joins TRBV29-1 and TRBJ2-5; 9 bases are shared with TRBD1. CDR1 is SQVTM, CDR2 ANQGSEA, per germline. V trimming: 4 bases; J trimming: 5 bases; junction bases outside the gene matches: 5. The CDR3 consists of 13 residues. The CDR3 bases are TGCAGCGTTGGAGGACAGGGGTGGGAGACCCAGTACTTC. This sequence encodes CSVGGQGWETQYF.

This chain joins TRBV6-6 and TRBJ1-1; D might be TRBD1 (5 bases). CDR1 and CDR2 from the germline V gene are MNHNY and SVGAGI (reference sequence). The CDR3 is made up of 14 amino acids. Trimming cost V 5 bases and J 2 bases, with 12 bases left between them. CDR3 loop: CASSDRGLNTEAFF. The CDR3 DNA is TGTGCCAGCAGTGATAGGGGTCTTAACACTGAAGCTTTCTTT.

The chain is built from TRBV3-1 (or the pseudogene TRBV3-2) and TRBJ2-1, with TRBD1 as a possible D gene (6 bases). V lost 0 bases and J lost 2, with 8 bases in between. The germline CDR1 and CDR2 sequences are LGHDT and YNNKEL (reference sequence). The CDR3 consists of 15 residues. Written as DNA, the CDR3 is TGTGCCAGCAGCCAAGACAGGGGCGCCTACAATGAGCAGTTCTTC. Its translation: CASSQDRGAYNEQFF.

This clone was recorded only once. The CDR3 here is CASSVGGSAGDQPQHF. The CDR3 DNA sequence: TGTGCCAGCAGCGTAGGGGGGTCCGCAGGGGATCAGCCCCAGCATTTT. The gene calls are TRBV9 and TRBJ1-5, with D perhaps TRBD1 (6 bases). The length of the CDR3 is 16 residues. Trimming took off 0 bases at V and 5 bases at J, with 15 bases between the two ends. Looked up from germline, CDR1 is SGDLS and CDR2 is YYNGEE.

V usage is TRBV24-1 and J usage is TRBJ2-5, with TRBD1 matching over 8 bases. Germline V lookup: CDR1 KGHDR, CDR2 SFDVKD. The CDR3 runs 17 residues. Unmatched junction bases numbered 14, after V lost 5 bases and J lost 4 bases. The CDR3 sequence is CATSAPRDRKGGETQYF. CDR3 coding DNA: TGTGCCACCAGTGCCCCCCGGGACAGGAAAGGCGGAGAGACCCAGTACTTC.